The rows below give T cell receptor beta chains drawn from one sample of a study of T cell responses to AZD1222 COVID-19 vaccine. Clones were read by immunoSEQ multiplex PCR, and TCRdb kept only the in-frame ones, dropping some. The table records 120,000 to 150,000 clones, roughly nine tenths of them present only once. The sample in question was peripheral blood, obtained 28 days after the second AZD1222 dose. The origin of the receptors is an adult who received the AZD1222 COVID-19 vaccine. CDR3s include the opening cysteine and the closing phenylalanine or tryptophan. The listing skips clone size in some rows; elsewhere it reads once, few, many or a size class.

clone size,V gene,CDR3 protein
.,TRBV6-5,CASSYDKQGVRNEQFF
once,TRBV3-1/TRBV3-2,CASSQDRDTQYF
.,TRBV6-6,CASSSLPGRGVTEAFF
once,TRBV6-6,CASTLLVQDGYTF
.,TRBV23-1,CASSPRGNF
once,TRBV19,CASSQEDRGVSSETQYF
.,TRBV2,CASNLLGGETEAFF
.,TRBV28,CASPSSPRTSLETQYF
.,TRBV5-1,CASSFLATNEKLFF
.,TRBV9,CASSGTGTGAITEAFF
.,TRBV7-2,CASSRGTLEETQYF
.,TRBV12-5,CASALASVTYYGYTF
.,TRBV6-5,CASSGLESSYEQYF
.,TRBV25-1,CASTADWNTEAFF
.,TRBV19,CASSIDQGASQPQHF
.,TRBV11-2,CASSSSGTGNYGYTF
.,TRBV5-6,CASSLQGANEKLFF
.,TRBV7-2,CASSLVGQETQYF
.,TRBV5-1,CASSSGGLANYGYTF
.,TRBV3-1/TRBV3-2,CASSQAGGQSSYEQYF
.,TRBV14,CASSGGIKNIQYF
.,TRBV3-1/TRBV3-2,CASSQGGTYEQYF
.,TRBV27,CASTLRLPSYDEQFF
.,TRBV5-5,CASSLALRAGATTETQYF
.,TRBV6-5,CASSHGGDGYTF
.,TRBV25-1,CARRDNEQFF
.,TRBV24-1,CATSDSGEGFNNEQYF
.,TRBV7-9,CASSLDEFSATYEQYF
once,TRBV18,CASSPSGTMGWEQYF
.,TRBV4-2,CASSQAVRTEAFF
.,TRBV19,CASTNSTSYEQYF
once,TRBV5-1,CASSPDRGFTDTQYF
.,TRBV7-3,CASSPTTGYGTEAFF
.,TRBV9,CASSVGTNYGYTF
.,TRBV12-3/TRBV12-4,CASSFSIYTIYF
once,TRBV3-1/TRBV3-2,CASSQGTGGEETQYF
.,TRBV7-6,CASSLGGTAKGELFF
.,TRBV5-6,CASHPGARSPLHF
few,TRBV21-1,CASSKVFFLVRGRQVYQPQHF
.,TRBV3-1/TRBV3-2,CASSQASVNSPLHF
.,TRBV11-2,CASSNRRFTANTGELFF
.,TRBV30,CAWRPTDLWGSEAFF